The present entry profiles one T cell receptor (beta chain) with its context. No cognate antigen has been identified for it. No quality values exist for individual bases; no much larger clone is one base distant. From the cysteine through the phenylalanine, the CDR3 covers 11 amino acids. Only CDR3 DNA remains: 33 bases, in frame from the first base. V was cut back by 6 bases and J by 9 bases, leaving a gap of 8 bases between them. From the germline V gene, CDR1 is KGHDR and CDR2 is SFDVKD. Participants in the prospective study were aged roughly 18 to 100 years, lived in approximately 26 United States geographic areas, and enrolled through a virtual design. In the prospective study, cohorts were assigned on the basis of participant-reported clinical history obtained from a screening survey and a study questionnaire. Exposed participants were defined as having been in contact with someone with a PCR-confirmed or clinician-diagnosed COVID-19 case within 2 weeks of study entry. Mobile phlebotomists in the prospective study collected whole blood, serum and a nasopharyngeal or oropharyngeal swab from every participant. Additional blood draws and questionnaires over an approximately two-month period could optionally be provided by prospective study participants. Blood samples from the prospective study were shipped frozen or at room temperature prior to DNA extraction.

The immunoSEQ Assay, a bias-controlled multiplex PCR, was used to amplify TCRbeta CDR3 regions from genomic DNA. Under the source paper's analysis protocol: The number of nucleated cells in each sample was estimated by amplification of reference gene primers within the assay. To quantify the absolute abundance of each unique TCRbeta CDR3 rearrangement, sequence reads were collapsed and filtered. For each sample, productive Simpson clonality was calculated by taking the square root of Simpson's diversity index across productive rearrangements. Here the immuneACCESS table is served through TCRdb, limited to in-frame sequences with V and J called. Missing clones are a known gap in these copies; in checked studies unresolved V genes cover under half, and the rest lacks a known reason. V, J and clone size are those of that table, while D and trimming were read from the DNA. Within this sample are about 320,000 clones, with 85% of them counted one time only. The top ten clonotypes cover over 1.5% of the sample.

The entry originates in a study of blood T cell repertoires in COVID-19 (dated by TCRdb to 2018 to 2020). A note on the overall study: Collaborator samples came from the United States, Italy and Spain and covered acute and convalescent phases of COVID-19. The prospective study material was composed of cDNA or gDNA derived from T cells, B-cell-depleted T cells, or PBMCs. Nearly every sample came with metadata listing a de-identified subject ID, COVID-19 status, age in years and sex. Samples were obtained from the ongoing ImmuneRACE study (first 160 participants) and from 1,254 subjects provided by 6 global collaborators. Deeply sampled blood TCRbeta repertoires from subjects exposed to, actively infected with, or recovered from COVID-19 were included in the dataset. Where HLA class I and class II types were available, the types were taken from metadata supplied by the sample provider, not from assay-based typing. The repertoires were released in a freely available public database intended as a resource for research on the immune response to SARS-CoV-2. The full study reports these points: The quantity of clinical and demographic metadata differed by source and by participant and was supplied without curation.

Sequenced input: PBMCs or T cells enriched from blood (not recorded which). The TCR was taken from a woman aged 25 to 39 who had been exposed to COVID-19. This sequence uses TRBV24-1 and TRBJ2-1; a tentative D call is TRBD2 (5 bases match). CDR3 sequence: CATSRGSEQFF. The DNA reads as follows: TGTGCCACCAGTCGAGGGAGTGAGCAGTTCTTC.